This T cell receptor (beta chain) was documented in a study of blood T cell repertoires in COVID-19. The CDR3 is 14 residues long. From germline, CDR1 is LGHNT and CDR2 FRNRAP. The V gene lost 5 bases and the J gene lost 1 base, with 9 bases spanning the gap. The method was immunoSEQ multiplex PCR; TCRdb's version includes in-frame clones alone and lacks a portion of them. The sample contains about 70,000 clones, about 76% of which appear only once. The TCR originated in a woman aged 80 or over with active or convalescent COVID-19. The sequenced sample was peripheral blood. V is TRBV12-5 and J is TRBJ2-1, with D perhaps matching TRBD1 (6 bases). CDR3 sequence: CASGADSSYNEQFF. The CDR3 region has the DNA TGTGCTAGTGGTGCGGACAGTTCCTACAATGAGCAGTTCTTC.